Here is one TCR beta chain with its context. Its antigen is unidentified. Healthy bone marrow donors made up the donors. This specimen belongs to a study of cytomegalovirus exposure and HLA in healthy donors. Germline loops: CDR1 SGHTA, CDR2 FQGNSA. Trimming pared 5 bases from V and 0 bases from J, leaving 14 bases between. The CDR3 length is 16 residues. PCR used 60 Vbeta primers and 13 Jbeta primers. Sequencing was performed with immunoSEQ multiplex PCR; in TCRdb, only in-frame clones are kept and a portion is missing. The table shows over 150,000 clones, with around 83% occurring only once. Study-wide results and limits: In an earlier analysis, in some 500 donors, most V segments appeared productive either ~87% or ~30% of the time. A further, later analysis showed that HLA-associated TCR beta chains (compared with equally common others) were more clonally expanded.

Sequencing was performed on PBMCs. The origin of this receptor is a male donor in good health and CMV-seropositive. This chain uses TRBV7-2 with TRBJ1-5; D gene uncertain. The CDR3: CASSPLGPNSNQPQHF. The CDR3 DNA follows: TGTGCCAGCAGCCCCCTGGGCCCCAATAGCAATCAGCCCCAGCATTTT. The full variable domain, rest sourced from reference TRBV7-2 and TRBJ1-5, is GAGVSQSPSNKVTEKGKDVELRCDPISGHTALYWYRQSLGQGLEFLIYFQGNSAPDKSGLPSDRFSAERTGGSVSTLTIQRTQQEDSAVYLCASSPLGPNSNQPQHFGDGTRLSIL.